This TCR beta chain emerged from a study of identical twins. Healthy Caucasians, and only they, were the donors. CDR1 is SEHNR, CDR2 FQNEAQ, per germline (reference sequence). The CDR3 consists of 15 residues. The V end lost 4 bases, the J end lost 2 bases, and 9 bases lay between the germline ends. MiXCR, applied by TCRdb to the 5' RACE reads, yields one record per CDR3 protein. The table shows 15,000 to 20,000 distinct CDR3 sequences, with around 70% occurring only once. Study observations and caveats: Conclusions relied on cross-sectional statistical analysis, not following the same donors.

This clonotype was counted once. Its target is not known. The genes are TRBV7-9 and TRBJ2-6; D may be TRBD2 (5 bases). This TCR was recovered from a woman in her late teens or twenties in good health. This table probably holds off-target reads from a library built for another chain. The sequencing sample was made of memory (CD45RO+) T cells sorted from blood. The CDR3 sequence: CASSSPGTGANVLTF. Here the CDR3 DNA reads TGTGCCAGCAGCTCCCCGGGAACTGGGGCCAACGTCCTGACTTTC.